This T cell receptor beta chain was profiled in a study of T cell clusters in autoimmune cytopenias. Overall study: A median of about 54,000 TRB reads per sample yielded a median around 2,500 distinct clonotypes. Study-wide results and limits: Active autoimmune hepatitis patients had almost three-fold fewer exclusive TRB clusters than healthy donors. Physiological T cell clusters of healthy donors were apparently absent in primary autoimmune cytopenia patients. A dominant lymphoma-associated repertoire apparently masked the cluster-lack signature in secondary cytopenia versus chronic lymphocytic leukemia.

This CDR3 is built from 16 residues. The germline CDR1 and CDR2 sequences are SQVTM and ANQGSEA. One tube held mixed TRB-A and TRB-B primer pools for touch-down PCR. Reprocessing the multiplex PCR reads, TCRdb reports a single entry for every CDR3 protein and omits DNA. Here the sample table reports some 8,000 distinct CDR3 sequences. Regarding this clonotype: Its target is unknown.

TRB was amplified from approximately 250 ng of peripheral blood genomic DNA per sample. The specimen was peripheral blood. The sequence was collected from a human donor with an autoimmune cytopenia or autoimmune hepatitis (not recorded which). The V and J genes are TRBV29-1 and TRBJ2-7; no DNA is available, so the TRBD1 call from TCRdb remains unchecked. The CDR3 loop is CSVRGQGLGLADEQYF.